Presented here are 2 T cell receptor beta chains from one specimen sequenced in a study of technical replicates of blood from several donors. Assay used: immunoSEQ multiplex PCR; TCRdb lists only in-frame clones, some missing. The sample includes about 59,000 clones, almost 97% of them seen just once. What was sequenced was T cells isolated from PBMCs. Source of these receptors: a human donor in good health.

In DNA, the CDR3 is TGTGCCAGCAGTGGAGGGTCCCTAGCCAAAAACATTCAGTACTTC. Translating it yields CASSGGSLAKNIQYF. The chain couples TRBV28 to TRBJ2-4, with D maybe TRBD2 (6 bases). Germline V CDR1 and CDR2: MDHEN, SYDVKM. V shed 5 bases and J shed 0 bases, with 11 bases lying between them. CDR3 length: 15 amino acids.

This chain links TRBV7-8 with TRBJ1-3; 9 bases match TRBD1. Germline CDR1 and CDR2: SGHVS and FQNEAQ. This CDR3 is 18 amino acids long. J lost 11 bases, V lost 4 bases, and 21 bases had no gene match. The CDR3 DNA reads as TGTGCCAGCAGCTCGGTAGGACAGGGGAGGGGGCTGCCAGGCGCCATATATTTT. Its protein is CASSSVGQGRGLPGAIYF.